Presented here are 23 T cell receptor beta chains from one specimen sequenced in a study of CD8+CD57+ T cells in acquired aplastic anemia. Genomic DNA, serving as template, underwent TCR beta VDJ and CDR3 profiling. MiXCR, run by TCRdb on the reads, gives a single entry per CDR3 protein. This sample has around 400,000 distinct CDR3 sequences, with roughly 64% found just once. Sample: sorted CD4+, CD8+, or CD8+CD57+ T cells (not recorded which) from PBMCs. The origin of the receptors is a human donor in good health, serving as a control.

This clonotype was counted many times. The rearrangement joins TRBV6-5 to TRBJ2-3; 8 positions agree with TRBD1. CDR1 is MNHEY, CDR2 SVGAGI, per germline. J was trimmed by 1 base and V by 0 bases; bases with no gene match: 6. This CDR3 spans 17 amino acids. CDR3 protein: CASSYSRPGQGTDTQYF. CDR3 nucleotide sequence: TGTGCCAGCAGTTACTCTCGCCCGGGACAGGGCACAGATACGCAGTATTTT.

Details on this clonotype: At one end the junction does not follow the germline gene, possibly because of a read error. In DNA, the CDR3 is TGTGCCAGCAGCCTCTCTATGGGAACGGAGTATTTT. Amino acids: CASSLSMGTEYF. The rearrangement joins TRBV5-1 to TRBJ2-3, with no clear D. Germline V gene lookup returns CDR1 SGHRS and CDR2 YFSETQ. CDR3 length: 12 amino acids. Full variable domain (outside the CDR3, taken from reference TRBV5-1 and TRBJ2-3): KAGVTQTPRYLIKTRGQQVTLSCSPISGHRSVSWYQQTPGQGLQFLFEYFSETQRNKGNFPGRFSGRQFSNSRSEMNVSTLELGDSALYLCASSLSMGTEYFGPGTRLTVL.

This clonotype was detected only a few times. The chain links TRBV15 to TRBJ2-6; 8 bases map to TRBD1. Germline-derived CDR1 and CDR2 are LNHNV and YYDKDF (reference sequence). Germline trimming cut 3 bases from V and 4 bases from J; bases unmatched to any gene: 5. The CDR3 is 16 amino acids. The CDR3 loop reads CATSSTQGAGANVLTF. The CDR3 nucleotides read TGTGCCACCAGCAGTACCCAGGGGGCCGGGGCCAACGTCCTGACTTTC.

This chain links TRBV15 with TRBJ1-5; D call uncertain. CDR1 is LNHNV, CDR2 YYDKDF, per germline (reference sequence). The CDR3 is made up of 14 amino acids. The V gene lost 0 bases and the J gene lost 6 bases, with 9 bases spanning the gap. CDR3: CATSRDEGGQPQHF. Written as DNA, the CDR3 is TGTGCCACCAGCAGAGATGAGGGAGGTCAGCCCCAGCATTTT.

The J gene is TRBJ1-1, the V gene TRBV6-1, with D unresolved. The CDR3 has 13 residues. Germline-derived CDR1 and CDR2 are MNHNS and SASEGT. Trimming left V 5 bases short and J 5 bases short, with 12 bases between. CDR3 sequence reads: CASSNDALTEAFF. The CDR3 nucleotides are TGTGCCAGCAGTAACGATGCACTGACTGAAGCTTTCTTT.

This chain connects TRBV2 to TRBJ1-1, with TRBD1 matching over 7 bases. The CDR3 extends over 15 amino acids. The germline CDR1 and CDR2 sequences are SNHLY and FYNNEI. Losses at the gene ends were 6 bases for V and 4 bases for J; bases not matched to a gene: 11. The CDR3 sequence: CASSKRQGSVTEAFF. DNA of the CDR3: TGTGCCAGCAGCAAGAGACAGGGTAGTGTCACTGAAGCTTTCTTT.

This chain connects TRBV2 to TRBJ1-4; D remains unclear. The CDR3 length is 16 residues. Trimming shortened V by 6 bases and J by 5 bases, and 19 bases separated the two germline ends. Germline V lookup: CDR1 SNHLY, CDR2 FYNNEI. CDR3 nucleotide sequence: TGTGCCAGCAGGCCGACAACAACCGTCTACAATGAAAAACTGTTTTTT. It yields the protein CASRPTTTVYNEKLFF.

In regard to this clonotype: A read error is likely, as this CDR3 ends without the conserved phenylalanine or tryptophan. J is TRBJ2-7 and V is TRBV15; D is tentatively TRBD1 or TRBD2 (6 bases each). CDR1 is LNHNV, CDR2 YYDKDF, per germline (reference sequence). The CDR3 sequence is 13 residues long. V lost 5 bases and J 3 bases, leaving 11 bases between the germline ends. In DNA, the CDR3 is TGTGCCACCAGCGGAGGGGGGAGCTACGAGCAGTACTAC. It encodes CATSGGGSYEQYY.

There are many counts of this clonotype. CDR3 region: CASTFIEGGRVFF. The CDR3 region has the DNA TGTGCCAGCACCTTTATTGAGGGGGGTCGGGTGTTTTTT. The chain has TRBV6-5 and TRBJ1-4; D perhaps matches TRBD1 (6 bases). CDR1 is MNHEY, CDR2 SVGAGI, per germline. V lost 7 bases and J lost 15, with 21 bases in between. The CDR3 has 13 amino acids.

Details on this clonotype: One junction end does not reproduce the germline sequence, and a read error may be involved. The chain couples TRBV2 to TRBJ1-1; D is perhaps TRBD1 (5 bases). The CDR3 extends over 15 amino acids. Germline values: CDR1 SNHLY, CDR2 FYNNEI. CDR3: CASSVQTAITGEAFF. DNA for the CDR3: TGTGCCAGCAGCGTGCAGACAGCCATCACCGGTGAAGCGTTCTTT. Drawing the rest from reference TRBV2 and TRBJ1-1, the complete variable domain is EPEVTQTPSHQVTQMGQEVILRCVPISNHLYFYWYRQILGQKVEFLVSFYNNEISEKSEIFDDQFSVERPDGSNFTLKIRSTKLEDSAMYFCASSVQTAITGEAFFGQGTRLTVV.

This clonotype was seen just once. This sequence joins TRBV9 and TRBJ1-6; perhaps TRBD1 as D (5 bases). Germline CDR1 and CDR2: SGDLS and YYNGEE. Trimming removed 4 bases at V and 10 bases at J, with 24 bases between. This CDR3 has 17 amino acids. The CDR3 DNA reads TGTGCCAGCAGCTTTCATGGCAGGGAAGGCGAAAAATCACCCCTCCACTTT. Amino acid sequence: CASSFHGREGEKSPLHF.

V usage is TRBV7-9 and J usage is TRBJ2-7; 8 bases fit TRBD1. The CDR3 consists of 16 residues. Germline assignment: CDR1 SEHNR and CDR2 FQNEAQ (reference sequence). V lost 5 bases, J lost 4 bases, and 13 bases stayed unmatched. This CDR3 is CASSRSTGDGKYEQYF. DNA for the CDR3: TGTGCCAGCAGCCGGTCGACAGGGGACGGTAAATACGAGCAGTACTTC.

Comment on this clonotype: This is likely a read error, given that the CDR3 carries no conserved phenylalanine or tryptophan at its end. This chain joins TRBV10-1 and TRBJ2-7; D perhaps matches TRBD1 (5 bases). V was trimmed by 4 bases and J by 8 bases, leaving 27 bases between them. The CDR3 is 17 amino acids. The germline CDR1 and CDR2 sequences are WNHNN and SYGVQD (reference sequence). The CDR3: CASSGTRADSNQPQQYG. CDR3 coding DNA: TGCGCCAGCAGTGGGACCAGGGCAGACAGCAACCAGCCCCAGCAGTACGGT.

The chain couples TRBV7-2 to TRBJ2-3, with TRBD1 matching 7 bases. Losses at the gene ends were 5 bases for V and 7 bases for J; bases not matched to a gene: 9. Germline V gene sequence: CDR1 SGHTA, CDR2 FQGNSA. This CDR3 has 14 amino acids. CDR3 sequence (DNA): TGTGCCAGCAGCATAGGGGGCAACGCGAATACGCAGTATTTT. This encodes CASSIGGNANTQYF.

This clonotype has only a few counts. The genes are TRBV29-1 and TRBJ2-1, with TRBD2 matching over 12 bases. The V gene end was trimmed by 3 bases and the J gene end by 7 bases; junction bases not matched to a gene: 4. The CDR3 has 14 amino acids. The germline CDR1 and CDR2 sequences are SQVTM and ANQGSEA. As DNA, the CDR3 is TGCAGCGTTGATTTAACTAGCGGGAGGAATGAGCAGTTCTTC. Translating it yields CSVDLTSGRNEQFF.

The CDR3 DNA follows: TGTGCCAGCAGCTCAGACACAAAGGGACCTCACCATTTCTTT. It is translated as CASSSDTKGPHHFF. This rearrangement joins TRBV7-2 to TRBJ1-1, with a possible D match to TRBD1 (5 bases). Germline values: CDR1 SGHTA, CDR2 FQGNSA. Trimming shortened V by 4 bases and J by 13 bases, and 22 bases separated the two germline ends. There are 14 residues in the CDR3. Together with reference TRBV7-2 and TRBJ1-1, the CDR3 gives the full variable domain: GAGVSQSPSNKVTEKGKDVELRCDPISGHTALYWYRQSLGQGLEFLIYFQGNSAPDKSGLPSDRFSAERTGGSVSTLTIQRTQQEDSAVYLCASSSDTKGPHHFFGQGTRLTVV.

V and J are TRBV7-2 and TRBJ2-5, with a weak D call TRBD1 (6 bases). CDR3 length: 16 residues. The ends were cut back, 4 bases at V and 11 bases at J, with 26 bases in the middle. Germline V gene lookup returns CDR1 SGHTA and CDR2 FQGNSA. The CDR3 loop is CASSSVGQTGQHIQYF. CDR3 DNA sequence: TGTGCCAGCAGCTCCGTTGGACAGACTGGGCAGCATATTCAGTACTTC.

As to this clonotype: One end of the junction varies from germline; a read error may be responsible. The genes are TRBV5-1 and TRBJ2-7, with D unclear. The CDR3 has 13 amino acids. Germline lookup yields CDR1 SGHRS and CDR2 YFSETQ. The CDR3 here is CASSLVAAAQQYF. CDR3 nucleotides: TGTGCCAGCAGCTTGGTGGCGGCAGCCCAGCAGTACTTC.

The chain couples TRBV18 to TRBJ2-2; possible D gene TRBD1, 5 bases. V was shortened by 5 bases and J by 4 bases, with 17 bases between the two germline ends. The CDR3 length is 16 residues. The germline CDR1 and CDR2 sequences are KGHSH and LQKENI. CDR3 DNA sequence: TGTGCCAGCTCATCACGGCAGGGCCAGAGCACCGGGGAGCTGTTTTTT. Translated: CASSSRQGQSTGELFF.

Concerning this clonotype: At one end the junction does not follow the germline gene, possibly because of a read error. The CDR3 region is CAASGPNRGTKAFF. The CDR3 DNA reads as TGTGCCGCCAGCGGCCCCAACAGGGGAACCAAAGCTTTCTTT. This sequence joins TRBV15 and TRBJ1-1, with 7 positions matching TRBD1. The germline gives CDR1 LNHNV, CDR2 YYDKDF (reference sequence). CDR3 size: 14 residues.

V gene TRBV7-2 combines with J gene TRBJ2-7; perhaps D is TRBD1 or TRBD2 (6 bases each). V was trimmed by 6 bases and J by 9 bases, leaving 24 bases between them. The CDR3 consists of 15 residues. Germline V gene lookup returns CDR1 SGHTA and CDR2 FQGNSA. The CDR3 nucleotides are TGTGCCAGCAGTGGGGGGCAGGCGCAGCAAGGCTGGCAGTACTTC. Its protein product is CASSGGQAQQGWQYF.

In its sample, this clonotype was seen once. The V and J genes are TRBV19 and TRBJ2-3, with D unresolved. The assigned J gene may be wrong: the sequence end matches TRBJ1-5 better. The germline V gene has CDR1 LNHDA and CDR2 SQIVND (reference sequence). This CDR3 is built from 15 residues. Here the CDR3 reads CASSIHGESNQPQHF. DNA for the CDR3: TGTGCCAGTAGTATCCACGGGGAAAGCAATCAGCCCCAGCATTTT.

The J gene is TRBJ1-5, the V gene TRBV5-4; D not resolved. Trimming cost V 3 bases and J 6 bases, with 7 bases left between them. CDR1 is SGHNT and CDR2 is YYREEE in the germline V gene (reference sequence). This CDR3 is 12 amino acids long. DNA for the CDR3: TGTGCCAGCAGCTCGTTGGGTCAGCCCCAGCATTTT. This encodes CASSSLGQPQHF.